Listed below are T cell receptor beta chains from one sample, sequenced in a study of OX40 agonist ivuxolimab in advanced cancers. This table comes from immunoSEQ multiplex PCR, and its TCRdb copy is limited to in-frame clones, with some not included. Of about 19,000 clones listed, about 89% are singletons. The specimen comprised CD4+ or CD8+ T cells sorted from blood, sampled in a trial of the OX40 agonist ivuxolimab. The receptors derive from an adult with an advanced solid tumor such as melanoma, head and neck, liver or kidney cancer. The CDR3 runs from the conserved cysteine through the conserved F or W. A D gene is named only where the DNA matches it firmly. Clone sizes are given selectively: once, few, many, or a class where the clone is expanded.

D gene: .; J gene: TRBJ1-2; V gene: TRBV11-2; clone size: .; CDR3 protein: CASRQDPEKRYGYTF; CDR3 DNA: TGTGCCAGCAGACAGGACCCAGAGAAGCGCTATGGCTACACCTTC
D gene: TRBD1; J gene: TRBJ1-5; V gene: TRBV18; clone size: .; CDR3 protein: CASSLDRGFFPNQPQHF; CDR3 DNA: TGTGCCAGCTCCCTAGACAGGGGCTTTTTCCCCAATCAGCCCCAGCATTTT
D gene: TRBD2; J gene: TRBJ2-3; V gene: TRBV7-9; clone size: .; CDR3 protein: CASSSAGTSGFTDTQYF; CDR3 DNA: TGTGCCAGCAGCTCCGCCGGGACTAGCGGGTTCACAGATACGCAGTATTTT
D gene: TRBD1; J gene: TRBJ1-2; V gene: TRBV19; clone size: .; CDR3 protein: CASSIQGTAYGYTF; CDR3 DNA: TGTGCCAGTAGTATTCAAGGGACAGCCTATGGCTACACCTTC
D gene: TRBD2; J gene: TRBJ2-1; V gene: TRBV7-6; clone size: .; CDR3 protein: CASSRGAGGYNEQFF; CDR3 DNA: TGTGCCAGCAGCAGAGGTGCGGGAGGGTACAATGAGCAGTTCTTC
D gene: .; J gene: TRBJ2-4; V gene: TRBV11-2; clone size: .; CDR3 protein: CASSLIGAVKNIQYF; CDR3 DNA: TGTGCCAGCAGCTTAATAGGGGCAGTCAAAAACATTCAGTACTTC
D gene: TRBD1; J gene: TRBJ2-7; V gene: TRBV7-2; clone size: .; CDR3 protein: CASSLWTGSYEQYF; CDR3 DNA: TGTGCCAGCAGCTTATGGACAGGGTCCTACGAGCAGTACTTC
D gene: TRBD1; J gene: TRBJ1-5; V gene: TRBV27; clone size: once; CDR3 protein: CASSRDLDRLQPQHF; CDR3 DNA: TGTGCCAGCAGTAGAGATTTGGACAGGTTACAGCCCCAGCATTTT
D gene: .; J gene: TRBJ2-7; V gene: TRBV19; clone size: .; CDR3 protein: CASSSFGGGEQYF; CDR3 DNA: TGTGCCAGTAGTTCGTTTGGGGGAGGTGAGCAGTACTTC
D gene: .; J gene: TRBJ1-1; V gene: TRBV28; clone size: .; CDR3 protein: CAGGPNTEAFF; CDR3 DNA: TGTGCCGGTGGGCCCAACACTGAAGCTTTCTTT
D gene: TRBD2; J gene: TRBJ2-7; V gene: TRBV29-1; clone size: once; CDR3 protein: CSVGGGGRDYEQYF; CDR3 DNA: TGCAGCGTTGGGGGCGGGGGACGAGACTACGAGCAGTACTTC
D gene: .; J gene: TRBJ2-7; V gene: TRBV29-1; clone size: .; CDR3 protein: CSVEVNSYEQYF; CDR3 DNA: TGCAGCGTTGAAGTGAACAGCTACGAGCAGTACTTC
D gene: .; J gene: TRBJ2-2; V gene: TRBV7-2; clone size: once; CDR3 protein: CASSWYRSTGELFF; CDR3 DNA: TGTGCCAGCAGCTGGTACAGATCCACCGGGGAGCTGTTTTTT
D gene: .; J gene: TRBJ2-5; V gene: TRBV7-9; clone size: .; CDR3 protein: CASSLGFSKETQYF; CDR3 DNA: TGTGCCAGCAGCTTAGGGTTCTCGAAAGAGACCCAGTACTTC
D gene: .; J gene: TRBJ2-2; V gene: TRBV28; clone size: .; CDR3 protein: CASSGWDKNTGELFF; CDR3 DNA: TGTGCCAGCAGTGGATGGGACAAGAACACCGGGGAGCTGTTTTTT
D gene: .; J gene: TRBJ1-5; V gene: TRBV11-2; clone size: .; CDR3 protein: CASSLPQATINSNQPQHF; CDR3 DNA: TGTGCCAGCAGCTTACCGCAGGCAACCATCAATAGCAATCAGCCCCAGCATTTT
D gene: .; J gene: TRBJ2-7; V gene: TRBV2; clone size: .; CDR3 protein: CASSVGSAYEQYF; CDR3 DNA: TGTGCCAGCAGTGTAGGCAGCGCCTACGAGCAGTACTTC
D gene: TRBD1; J gene: TRBJ2-3; V gene: TRBV27; clone size: .; CDR3 protein: CASSSTGVPDTQYF; CDR3 DNA: TGTGCCAGCAGTTCAACAGGGGTTCCAGATACGCAGTATTTT
D gene: TRBD1; J gene: TRBJ2-6; V gene: TRBV27; clone size: .; CDR3 protein: CASGTGGRTVLTF; CDR3 DNA: TGTGCCAGTGGGACAGGGGGGAGAACCGTCCTGACTTTC
D gene: .; J gene: TRBJ2-7; V gene: TRBV5-1; clone size: .; CDR3 protein: CASSLLPGQTYEQYF; CDR3 DNA: TGCGCCAGCAGCTTACTCCCGGGACAAACCTACGAGCAGTACTTC
D gene: TRBD2; J gene: TRBJ2-1; V gene: TRBV29-1; clone size: .; CDR3 protein: CSTTSGSPYNEQFF; CDR3 DNA: TGCAGCACCACTAGCGGGAGTCCCTACAATGAGCAGTTCTTC
D gene: .; J gene: TRBJ2-7; V gene: TRBV27; clone size: .; CDR3 protein: CASSSRETLGYEQYF; CDR3 DNA: TGTGCCAGCAGTTCACGGGAGACCCTGGGTTACGAGCAGTACTTC
D gene: TRBD1; J gene: TRBJ2-1; V gene: TRBV13; clone size: .; CDR3 protein: CASRQGGQGYDEQFF; CDR3 DNA: TGTGCCAGCCGCCAGGGGGGACAGGGCTATGATGAGCAGTTCTTC
D gene: TRBD2; J gene: TRBJ2-7; V gene: TRBV6-5; clone size: .; CDR3 protein: CASWGAGGRLEQYF; CDR3 DNA: TGTGCCAGCTGGGGGGCGGGAGGTCGCCTGGAGCAGTACTTC
D gene: TRBD1; J gene: TRBJ2-1; V gene: TRBV7-9; clone size: .; CDR3 protein: CASSLVGTGVNEQFF; CDR3 DNA: TGTGCCAGCAGCTTAGTTGGGACAGGGGTCAATGAGCAGTTCTTC
D gene: .; J gene: TRBJ2-1; V gene: TRBV19; clone size: .; CDR3 protein: CASSIPEIDNEQFF; CDR3 DNA: TGTGCCAGTAGTATACCAGAGATAGACAATGAGCAGTTCTTC
D gene: .; J gene: TRBJ1-1; V gene: TRBV13; clone size: .; CDR3 protein: CASSQEDTEAFF; CDR3 DNA: TGTGCCAGCAGCCAAGAGGACACTGAAGCTTTCTTT
D gene: .; J gene: TRBJ2-6; V gene: TRBV6-6; clone size: .; CDR3 protein: CASSQVHSGANVLTF; CDR3 DNA: TGTGCCAGCAGCCAAGTTCACTCTGGGGCCAACGTCCTGACTTTC
D gene: TRBD2; J gene: TRBJ2-7; V gene: TRBV7-9; clone size: .; CDR3 protein: CASSGKGTYEQYF; CDR3 DNA: TGTGCGAGCAGCGGGAAGGGAACCTACGAGCAGTACTTC
D gene: TRBD2; J gene: TRBJ2-3; V gene: TRBV4-3; clone size: .; CDR3 protein: CASSQDESGSADTQYF; CDR3 DNA: TGCGCCAGCAGCCAAGATGAAAGCGGGAGTGCAGATACGCAGTATTTT
D gene: TRBD2; J gene: TRBJ2-1; V gene: TRBV9; clone size: once; CDR3 protein: CASSPSGSYNEQFF; CDR3 DNA: TGTGCCAGCAGCCCTAGCGGTTCCTACAATGAGCAGTTCTTC
D gene: TRBD2; J gene: TRBJ2-7; V gene: TRBV2; clone size: .; CDR3 protein: CASSGTSGSSYEQYF; CDR3 DNA: TGTGCCAGCAGTGGAACTAGCGGGAGCTCCTACGAGCAGTACTTC
D gene: .; J gene: TRBJ2-3; V gene: TRBV27; clone size: .; CDR3 protein: CASRDLALPTDTQYF; CDR3 DNA: TGTGCCAGCAGGGACCTAGCGCTACCCACAGATACGCAGTATTTT
D gene: .; J gene: TRBJ2-2; V gene: TRBV27; clone size: .; CDR3 protein: CASSTARSGTGELFF; CDR3 DNA: TGTGCCAGCAGTACCGCTAGGAGCGGCACCGGGGAGCTGTTTTTT
D gene: TRBD2; J gene: TRBJ2-1; V gene: TRBV28; clone size: once; CDR3 protein: CASSLKGGGSYNEQFF; CDR3 DNA: TGTGCCAGCAGTTTAAAGGGCGGGGGGTCCTACAATGAGCAGTTCTTC
D gene: .; J gene: TRBJ2-3; V gene: TRBV11-3; clone size: .; CDR3 protein: CASSFGGGLTDTQYF; CDR3 DNA: TGTGCCAGCAGCTTCGGGGGAGGACTCACAGATACGCAGTATTTT
D gene: .; J gene: TRBJ2-3; V gene: TRBV4-1; clone size: .; CDR3 protein: CASSQDPLAADTDTQYF; CDR3 DNA: TGCGCCAGCAGCCAAGACCCTCTAGCAGCTGACACAGATACGCAGTATTTT
D gene: .; J gene: TRBJ2-2; V gene: TRBV9; clone size: .; CDR3 protein: CASAQKAGELFF; CDR3 DNA: TGTGCCAGCGCCCAGAAGGCCGGGGAGCTGTTTTTT
D gene: TRBD2; J gene: TRBJ2-3; V gene: TRBV27; clone size: .; CDR3 protein: CASSLPAGGLDTQYF; CDR3 DNA: TGTGCCAGCAGTTTACCAGCGGGAGGTTTAGATACGCAGTATTTT
D gene: TRBD2; J gene: TRBJ2-1; V gene: TRBV10-3; clone size: .; CDR3 protein: CAIMREGSSYNEQFF; CDR3 DNA: TGTGCCATCATGAGGGAGGGTAGCTCCTACAATGAGCAGTTCTTC
D gene: TRBD1; J gene: TRBJ2-1; V gene: TRBV4-1; clone size: .; CDR3 protein: CASSQGDRDGNEQFF; CDR3 DNA: TGCGCCAGCAGCCAAGGGGACAGGGATGGCAATGAGCAGTTCTTC
D gene: .; J gene: TRBJ2-1; V gene: TRBV9; clone size: .; CDR3 protein: CASSDAGDVGNNEQFF; CDR3 DNA: TGTGCCAGCAGCGACGCAGGGGACGTAGGGAACAATGAGCAGTTCTTC
D gene: TRBD2; J gene: TRBJ2-2; V gene: TRBV2; clone size: .; CDR3 protein: CASKGTSGSGELFF; CDR3 DNA: TGTGCCAGCAAAGGGACTAGCGGTTCCGGGGAGCTGTTTTTT
D gene: .; J gene: TRBJ2-2; V gene: TRBV25-1; clone size: .; CDR3 protein: CASVRGLSGELFF; CDR3 DNA: TGTGCCAGCGTGCGGGGGCTTTCCGGGGAGCTGTTTTTT
D gene: TRBD1; J gene: TRBJ2-7; V gene: TRBV27; clone size: .; CDR3 protein: CASSLGTGIEQYF; CDR3 DNA: TGTGCCAGCAGTTTGGGGACAGGGATCGAGCAGTACTTC
D gene: .; J gene: TRBJ2-3; V gene: TRBV7-2; clone size: .; CDR3 protein: CASSTLGRITSTDTQYF; CDR3 DNA: TGTGCCAGCAGCACCCTAGGGCGGATTACTAGCACAGATACGCAGTATTTT
D gene: .; J gene: TRBJ2-2; V gene: TRBV27; clone size: once; CDR3 protein: CASSLAKVNTGELFF; CDR3 DNA: TGTGCCAGCAGTTTGGCTAAGGTGAACACCGGGGAGCTGTTTTTT
D gene: TRBD2; J gene: TRBJ2-5; V gene: TRBV15; clone size: .; CDR3 protein: CATSRDTVGLAYQETQYF; CDR3 DNA: TGTGCCACCAGCAGAGATACGGTGGGACTAGCGTACCAAGAGACCCAGTACTTC
D gene: .; J gene: TRBJ2-7; V gene: TRBV28; clone size: .; CDR3 protein: CASTSPGSYYEQYF; CDR3 DNA: TGTGCCAGCACTTCTCCGGGGTCTTACTACGAGCAGTACTTC
D gene: TRBD1; J gene: TRBJ2-6; V gene: TRBV27; clone size: .; CDR3 protein: CASSLLPGQGAPGANVLTF; CDR3 DNA: TGTGCCAGCAGTTTACTTCCGGGACAGGGGGCACCTGGGGCCAACGTCCTGACTTTC
D gene: TRBD2; J gene: TRBJ2-1; V gene: TRBV7-9; clone size: .; CDR3 protein: CASSSVLAGGYNEQFF; CDR3 DNA: TGTGCCAGCAGCTCAGTCCTAGCGGGAGGATACAATGAGCAGTTCTTC
D gene: .; J gene: TRBJ1-3; V gene: TRBV6-6; clone size: .; CDR3 protein: CASLGWAGDTIYF; CDR3 DNA: TGTGCCAGCTTGGGATGGGCCGGGGACACCATATATTTT
D gene: TRBD2; J gene: TRBJ2-5; V gene: TRBV7-9; clone size: few; CDR3 protein: CASSSGTSGGRETQYF; CDR3 DNA: TGTGCCAGCAGCTCCGGGACTAGCGGGGGAAGGGAGACCCAGTACTTC
D gene: .; J gene: TRBJ2-7; V gene: TRBV9; clone size: .; CDR3 protein: CASSVGAGLGEQYF; CDR3 DNA: TGTGCCAGCAGCGTAGGGGCAGGATTAGGCGAGCAGTACTTC
D gene: .; J gene: TRBJ1-2; V gene: TRBV5-6; clone size: .; CDR3 protein: CASRSRGHSRSYGYTF; CDR3 DNA: TGTGCCAGCAGGTCCCGAGGCCACAGTCGCTCCTATGGCTACACCTTC
D gene: .; J gene: TRBJ2-1; V gene: TRBV11-3; clone size: .; CDR3 protein: CASSRGGPEQFF; CDR3 DNA: TGTGCCAGCAGTCGAGGGGGGCCCGAGCAGTTCTTC
D gene: .; J gene: TRBJ2-7; V gene: TRBV7-3; clone size: .; CDR3 protein: CASSLGSPYEQYF; CDR3 DNA: TGTGCCAGCAGCTTAGGGAGCCCCTACGAGCAGTACTTC
D gene: .; J gene: TRBJ2-7; V gene: TRBV27; clone size: once; CDR3 protein: CASSLGFRAYEQYF; CDR3 DNA: TGTGCCAGCAGTTTAGGGTTTCGAGCCTACGAGCAGTACTTC
D gene: .; J gene: TRBJ1-1; V gene: TRBV6-6; clone size: .; CDR3 protein: CASSSSGDEAFF; CDR3 DNA: TGTGCCAGCAGTTCATCAGGAGATGAAGCTTTCTTT
D gene: TRBD1; J gene: TRBJ2-7; V gene: TRBV4-3; clone size: .; CDR3 protein: CASSQATGFEQYF; CDR3 DNA: TGCGCCAGCAGCCAAGCGACAGGGTTCGAGCAGTACTTC